Presented here are 24 T cell receptor beta chains from one specimen sequenced in a study of cytomegalovirus exposure and HLA in healthy donors. Data came from immunoSEQ multiplex PCR; TCRdb stores just in-frame clones and leaves some out. The sample holds around 60,000 clones, 90% to 96% seen once. The sequencing sample was made of PBMCs. All receptors derive from a woman aged 18-29 years in good health and CMV-seronegative.

The chain joins TRBV6-1 to TRBJ2-4, with 7 bases matching TRBD2. Germline V gives CDR1 MNHNS, CDR2 SASEGT. The ends lost 0 bases at V and 3 bases at J; junction bases unmatched: 5. CDR3 size: 16 residues. CDR3: CASSEAWGGGKNIQYF. The CDR3 nucleotides are TGTGCCAGCAGTGAAGCGTGGGGGGGTGGCAAAAACATTCAGTACTTC.

This chain joins TRBV19 and TRBJ2-7; D is possibly TRBD2 (5 bases). There are 16 residues in the CDR3. Germline CDR1 reads LNHDA; CDR2 reads SQIVND (reference sequence). The V gene lost 7 bases and the J gene lost 3 bases, with 22 bases spanning the gap. CDR3 protein: CASKPSSGYPDYEQYF. The CDR3 DNA follows: TGTGCCAGTAAGCCCAGTTCGGGGTATCCCGACTACGAGCAGTACTTC.

V is TRBV4-2 and J is TRBJ2-7; 11 nucleotides agree with TRBD2. There are 15 residues in the CDR3. The V gene end was trimmed by 1 base and the J gene end by 3 bases; junction bases not matched to a gene: 2. Germline V lookup: CDR1 LGHNA, CDR2 YNFKEQ. The CDR3 DNA follows: TGTGCCAGCAGCCAAGGGGGGACTAGCGGCTACGAGCAGTACTTC. It translates to CASSQGGTSGYEQYF.

The V gene is TRBV10-3, the J gene TRBJ1-1, with 8 bases matching TRBD1. V was clipped by 10 bases and J by 0 bases; unmatched bases: 4. Germline V gene sequence: CDR1 ENHRY, CDR2 SYGVKD. The CDR3 sequence is 13 residues long. CDR3 amino acids: CATRTGMNTEAFF. The CDR3, as DNA: TGTGCCACCAGGACAGGGATGAACACTGAAGCTTTCTTT.

This sequence joins TRBV7-2 and TRBJ1-1; 9 bases match TRBD1. V was pared by 3 bases and J by 2 bases, with 10 bases of the junction left unmatched. In germline, CDR1 is SGHTA, CDR2 FQGNSA. CDR3 length: 17 amino acids. The DNA for the CDR3 is TGTGCCAGCAGCTTGGCCCATGGACAGGGGACAAACACTGAAGCTTTCTTT. It specifies CASSLAHGQGTNTEAFF.

This clone was counted once. The rearrangement uses TRBV4-3 and TRBJ2-5; TRBD2 might be the D (5 bases). CDR1 LGHNA and CDR2 YSLEER come from the germline V gene. CDR3 length: 15 residues. V shed 4 bases and J shed 5 bases, with 17 bases lying between them. Here the CDR3 reads CASSPGGGGRETQYF. The DNA of the CDR3 is TGCGCCAGCAGCCCCGGTGGTGGCGGGCGGGAGACCCAGTACTTC.

The CDR3 protein is CASSPTLAQPQHF. CDR3 bases: TGTGCCAGCAGCCCAACCTTAGCTCAGCCCCAGCATTTT. This chain links TRBV11-2 with TRBJ1-5; no clear D. The CDR3 runs 13 residues. The V end was cut by 5 bases, the J end by 6 bases, with 11 bases between. Germline V gene data show CDR1 as SGHAT and CDR2 as FQNNGV.

A single count supports this clone. The chain has TRBV6-5 and TRBJ2-7; D is ambiguous. This CDR3 has 13 amino acids. Germline assignment: CDR1 MNHEY and CDR2 SVGAGI. V lost 8 bases, J lost 2 bases, and 13 bases lay in between. The CDR3 loop is CASQEHLTYEQYF. CDR3 in DNA: TGTGCCAGCCAGGAACACCTCACCTACGAGCAGTACTTC.

This chain joins TRBV29-1 and TRBJ2-2, with TRBD2 as a possible D gene (5 bases). V was cut by 3 bases and J by 4 bases, with 9 bases left in between. In germline, CDR1 is SQVTM, CDR2 ANQGSEA. The CDR3 sequence is 13 residues long. CDR3 nucleotide sequence: TGCAGCGTTGAGGAGGTGTCCACCGGGGAGCTGTTTTTT. Encoded protein: CSVEEVSTGELFF.

The chain couples TRBV7-2 to TRBJ2-5, with D unresolved. Germline V gene lookup returns CDR1 SGHTA and CDR2 FQGNSA. This CDR3 has 13 residues. Between the trimmed V and J ends, which lost 2 bases and 1 base, there was a span of 5 bases. The CDR3 reads CASSLMAQETQYF. The CDR3 region has the DNA TGTGCCAGCAGCTTAATGGCCCAAGAGACCCAGTACTTC.

V usage is TRBV28 and J usage is TRBJ1-5, with TRBD1 as a possible D gene (5 bases). V dropped 4 bases and J dropped 11 bases, with 12 bases sitting between them. Germline V gene data show CDR1 as MDHEN and CDR2 as SYDVKM. The CDR3 has 12 amino acids. The CDR3 protein is CASSSPGVAQHF. The CDR3 DNA reads as TGTGCCAGCAGTTCCCCGGGGGTGGCCCAGCATTTT.

The CDR3 here is CASCYRRYEQYF. Written as DNA, the CDR3 is TGTGCCAGCTGTTACAGAAGATACGAGCAGTACTTC. The J gene is TRBJ2-7, the V gene TRBV21-1; TRBD1 was called by the table and not checked on the DNA. TRBV21-1 is designated a pseudogene. This CDR3 is built from 12 residues.

This chain uses TRBV2 with TRBJ1-1; 8 positions agree with TRBD1. Per germline, CDR1 SNHLY and CDR2 FYNNEI. Trimming removed 7 bases from V and 6 bases from J; junction bases left unmatched: 7. CDR3 length: 13 amino acids. The CDR3 region has the DNA TGTGCCAGCAACGGACAGGGTGGGGCTGAAGCTTTCTTT. Translated, it gives CASNGQGGAEAFF.

The V and J genes are TRBV9 and TRBJ2-1, with TRBD2 matching over 7 bases. V lost 0 bases and J lost 2; bases outside the gene matches: 2. The CDR3 spans 15 residues. CDR1 and CDR2 (germline): SGDLS, YYNGEE. The CDR3 sequence: CASSVVGTTYNEQFF. The CDR3 DNA is TGTGCCAGCAGCGTAGTGGGGACTACCTACAATGAGCAGTTCTTC.

This rearrangement joins TRBV5-4 to TRBJ2-7; tentative D call: TRBD2 (6 bases). V was cut by 4 bases and J by 5 bases, with 16 bases left in between. There are 14 residues in the CDR3. Germline V gene lookup returns CDR1 SGHNT and CDR2 YYREEE (reference sequence). The DNA for the CDR3 is TGTGCCAGCAGCCCGGCCGGGAGCAGGGACGAGCAGTACTTC. Its translation is CASSPAGSRDEQYF.

The chain has TRBV28 and TRBJ1-4; weak D call: TRBD1 (5 bases). CDR1 and CDR2 from the germline V gene are MDHEN and SYDVKM. CDR3 length: 15 residues. Trimming shortened V by 3 bases and J by 5 bases, and 13 bases separated the two germline ends. The CDR3 here is CASSFGGGYNEKLFF. The CDR3 nucleotides are TGTGCCAGCAGTTTCGGGGGGGGATACAATGAAAAACTGTTTTTT.

The chain recombines TRBV7-3 with TRBJ2-1, with 11 nucleotides matching TRBD2. The junction had 7 bases not matched to a gene; V was cut back by 5 bases and J by 7 bases. Germline CDR1 is SGHTA and CDR2 is FQGTGA. This CDR3 spans 15 amino acids. Here the CDR3 reads CASSPGLAGGNEQFF. Written as DNA, the CDR3 is TGTGCCAGCAGCCCGGGGCTAGCGGGAGGTAATGAGCAGTTCTTC.

The chain has TRBV11-2 and TRBJ2-3, with D hard to call. V was pared by 0 bases and J by 2 bases, with 3 bases between. CDR3 length equals 13 residues. The germline gives CDR1 SGHAT, CDR2 FQNNGV. CDR3 coding DNA: TGTGCCAGCAGCTTAGACAACACAGATACGCAGTATTTT. This codes for CASSLDNTDTQYF. Based on the CDR3 plus reference TRBV11-2 and TRBJ2-3, the full variable domain is EAGVAQSPRYKIIEKRQSVAFWCNPISGHATLYWYQQILGQGPKLLIQFQNNGVVDDSQLPKDRFSAERLKGVDSTLKIQPAKLEDSAVYLCASSLDNTDTQYFGPGTRLTVL.

This chain uses TRBV7-9 with TRBJ1-2; 8 nucleotides align to TRBD1. Germline trimming cut 4 bases from V and 8 bases from J; bases unmatched to any gene: 6. Germline values: CDR1 SEHNR, CDR2 FQNEAQ (reference sequence). The CDR3 length is 13 residues. CDR3 DNA sequence: TGTGCCAGCAGCTCCAGGGGGCTTGAAGGCTACACCTTC. Amino acids: CASSSRGLEGYTF.

The chain is built from TRBV7-9 and TRBJ1-3; D remains unclear. The V gene lost 4 bases and the J gene lost 0 bases, with 16 bases spanning the gap. The CDR3 consists of 17 residues. Germline loops: CDR1 SEHNR, CDR2 FQNEAQ (reference sequence). CDR3 residues: CASSSPGPGSSGNTIYF. CDR3 coding DNA: TGTGCCAGCAGCTCCCCCGGTCCCGGTTCCTCTGGAAACACCATATATTTT.

The chain uses TRBV27 and TRBJ2-7; D ambiguous. CDR1 is MNHEY and CDR2 is SMNVEV in the germline V gene (reference sequence). V gave up 4 bases and J gave up 3 bases, with 4 bases separating them. CDR3 length: 11 residues. The CDR3 coding sequence is TGTGCCAGCAGTTCGGGCTACGAGCAGTACTTC. Translating gives CASSSGYEQYF.

V and J are TRBV11-1 and TRBJ1-2; a possible D gene is TRBD1 (6 bases). Germline V gene lookup returns CDR1 SGHAT and CDR2 FQDESV (reference sequence). Trimming cost V 2 bases and J 6 bases, with 16 bases left between them. The CDR3 loop spans 15 amino acids. CDR3 loop: CASSLQAGGHDGYTF. The CDR3 region has the DNA TGTGCCAGCAGCTTACAAGCGGGGGGGCATGATGGCTACACCTTC.

This chain links TRBV29-1 with TRBJ1-1, with D possibly matching TRBD1 (5 bases). V was pared by 4 bases and J by 8 bases, with 11 bases between. Germline values: CDR1 SQVTM, CDR2 ANQGSEA. The CDR3 runs to 11 residues. The CDR3 spells CSVGRGAEAFF. CDR3 in DNA: TGCAGCGTTGGGAGGGGTGCCGAAGCTTTCTTT.

The chain couples TRBV7-9 to TRBJ2-7, with unresolved D. The CDR3 loop spans 13 amino acids. V lost 1 base and J 0 bases, leaving 4 bases between the germline ends. Germline CDR1 SEHNR, CDR2 FQNEAQ (reference sequence). CDR3 sequence (DNA): TGTGCCAGCAGCTTAGTCAACTCCTACGAGCAGTACTTC. Translating it yields CASSLVNSYEQYF.